This T cell receptor (beta chain) derives from a study of T cells expressing NK-cell markers. Study background: Obtained from sorted CD3+CD56+NKG2C+, CD3+CD56+NKG2C- and CD3+CD56-NKG2C+ T cells were the TCR beta repertoires.

General study points: Six donors carried dominant NKG2C+ clonotypes that made up about 1.0-7.0% of their CD8+ T cells.

TCR beta libraries carry UMIs added by 5'RACE template switching. One entry per CDR3 protein, without DNA, is what TCRdb gives after re-calling the 5' RACE reads. The sample data list approximately 170,000 distinct CDR3 sequences. A word on this clonotype: Its matching antigen is unknown.

This receptor was identified in a man aged 18-70 years in good health. Sequenced: blood T cells: a sorted CD56 or NKG2C T cell subset, CD4+ or CD8+ T cells, or bulk PBMC T cells (not recorded which).

CDR3 loop: CASSSEGARYGYTF. This chain joins TRBV6-5 and TRBJ1-2; TCRdb lists TRBD1, though no DNA is available to test this call. Per the germline V gene, CDR1 is MNHEY and CDR2 is SVGAGI. The CDR3 has 14 amino acids.